These 10 T cell receptor beta chains originate from one sample sequenced in a study of T-cell memory formation after mild COVID-19 (dated by TCRdb to the early 2020s). Library preparation employed 5' RACE. Sequencing was carried out with an Illumina NovaSeq 6000. TCRdb reprocessing: public reads trimmed at Q25 with fastp, clones called with MiXCR, in-frame beta chains kept. A single entry per CDR3 protein holds the most common genes and DNA from its merged rows. Present in this sample are some 130,000 distinct CDR3 sequences, about 5.9% of which were seen just once. The top ten clones comprise roughly 2% of the sample. Input material: PBMCs or a T cell subset sorted from them (not recorded which). These receptor sequences come from an adult woman who had mild COVID-19 (a few samples of this study predate the infection). The sample titles of this study are shuffled in the database, so cell type and time point are left out; the donor was told from shared clones.

This clonotype was found many times. The V call is TRBV20-1, the J call TRBJ2-1; 7 bases agree with TRBD2. V gave up 2 bases and J gave up 9 bases; unmatched junction bases: 13. Germline CDR1 is DFQATT and CDR2 is SNEGSKA (reference sequence). The CDR3 spans 15 residues. CDR3 DNA: TGCAGTGCTAGACCAAGCGGGGTAGGCCTGAGTGAGCAGTTCTTC. Translating gives CSARPSGVGLSEQFF.

This clonotype was counted many times. The chain carries TRBV6-5 and TRBJ2-3; 8 bases align to TRBD2. Germline assignment: CDR1 MNHEY and CDR2 SVGAGI. V lost 4 bases, J lost 2 bases, and 11 bases stayed unmatched. This CDR3 has 17 residues. The CDR3 DNA reads TGTGCCAGCAGTTTCACCTATACTAGCGGTTACACAGATACGCAGTATTTT. Its translation is CASSFTYTSGYTDTQYF.

The rearrangement joins TRBV23-1 to TRBJ1-5, with a tentative D call TRBD1 (5 bases). TRBV23-1 belongs to the ORF category, with a function that is uncertain. V was cut by 0 bases and J by 3 bases, with 18 bases left in between. The CDR3 consists of 18 residues. In DNA form, the CDR3 reads TGCGCCAGCAGTCAATCCCGCCAGGGCGTCTTTTACAATCAGCCCCAGCATTTT. Translation: CASSQSRQGVFYNQPQHF.

J is TRBJ1-1 and V is TRBV5-1, with D possibly TRBD1 on 6 matching bases. There are 15 residues in the CDR3. Trimming took 4 bases from V and 0 from J, leaving 13 bases between them. Germline values: CDR1 SGHRS, CDR2 YFSETQ. Here the CDR3 DNA reads TGCGCCAGCAGCACCGCGACAGGCATGAACACTGAAGCTTTCTTT. Protein: CASSTATGMNTEAFF.

This clonotype was detected a few times. This chain joins TRBV19 and TRBJ1-3, with D possibly matching TRBD1 (5 bases). Trimming took 6 bases from V and 4 from J, leaving 13 bases between them. Germline V gene data show CDR1 as LNHDA and CDR2 as SQIVND (reference sequence). This CDR3 is built from 14 residues. CDR3 DNA sequence: TGTGCCAGTAGGCCTCAGGGATCCGGAAACACCATATATTTT. It specifies CASRPQGSGNTIYF.

This clonotype was found many times. The chain has TRBV12-3 or TRBV12-4 and TRBJ1-2; unclear D gene. V was pared by 3 bases and J by 0 bases, with 2 bases between. CDR3 length equals 12 residues. The CDR3 DNA reads TGTGCCAGCAGTTTCTCTAACTATGGCTACACCTTC. It encodes CASSFSNYGYTF.

This clonotype was detected only a few times. J is TRBJ2-3 and V is TRBV29-1; no firm D call. Trimming removed 4 bases from V and 2 bases from J, with 4 bases in between. This CDR3 region has 11 residues. CDR1 SQVTM and CDR2 ANQGSEA come from the germline V gene. CDR3 loop: CSVVPTDTQYF. The CDR3 DNA reads TGCAGCGTTGTTCCCACAGATACGCAGTATTTT.

This clonotype was counted a few times. CDR3 sequence (DNA): TGCAGCGTTGGCGAGGAGTATGGCTACACCTTC. Translation: CSVGEEYGYTF. The chain carries TRBV29-1 and TRBJ1-2, with no clear D. The CDR3 has 11 residues. The V gene's germline CDR1 is SQVTM and CDR2 ANQGSEA. V was pared by 4 bases and J by 5 bases, with 8 bases between. Variable domain in full (rest from reference TRBV29-1 and TRBJ1-2): SAVISQKPSRDICQRGTSLTIQCQVDSQVTMMFWYRQQPGQSLTLIATANQGSEATYESGFVIDKFPISRPNLTFSTLTVSNMSPEDSSIYLCSVGEEYGYTFGSGTRLTVV.

The rearrangement uses TRBV6-5 and TRBJ1-5; 9 bases agree with TRBD1. The CDR3 is made up of 15 amino acids. V shed 6 bases, J shed 1 base, and the junction held 4 bases outside the gene matches. From germline, CDR1 is MNHEY and CDR2 SVGAGI. The CDR3 protein is CASSWDRASNQPQHF. The DNA of the CDR3 is TGTGCCAGCAGCTGGGACAGGGCAAGCAATCAGCCCCAGCATTTT.

This clonotype showed up many times. The genes are TRBV20-1 and TRBJ1-5, with D possibly TRBD1 on 6 matching bases. The CDR3 sequence is 14 residues long. The V and J ends lost 1 base and 7 bases respectively, with 14 bases between them. Germline CDR1 is DFQATT and CDR2 is SNEGSKA (reference sequence). The CDR3 DNA follows: TGCAGTGCTAGAGGACAGGCGGGGGAGCAGCCCCAGCATTTT. Translated, it gives CSARGQAGEQPQHF.